This T cell receptor beta chain appears in the sequencing data of a study of T cell responses to AZD1222 COVID-19 vaccine. Details on this clone: Antigen unknown.

Using immunoSEQ multiplex PCR, the repertoire was profiled, and TCRdb retains in-frame clones only, with some absent. The sample contains over 55,000 clones, 83% of which appear only once. Trimming removed 3 bases from V and 1 base from J; junction bases left unmatched: 10. The germline CDR1 and CDR2 sequences are SGHNT and YYREEE (reference sequence). The CDR3 has 18 amino acids. Whole-study results and caveats: Clonal diversity was possibly underestimated; the donors were predominantly white British and more often female. Spike was spanned by vaccine-associated CD4 TCRs, with dominance at 160-218 and 743-854. Close to half of all spike-specific TCRs reportedly target regions of the variants that are unmutated.

Second-dose schedules of about 4 or about 12 weeks were combined. This sample comprised peripheral blood, obtained 28 days after the second AZD1222 dose. This sequence was found in an adult who received the AZD1222 COVID-19 vaccine. This chain links TRBV5-4 with TRBJ2-5, with 12 bases lining up with TRBD2. CDR3 sequence: CASSSRGGLAGSQETQYF. CDR3 DNA sequence: TGTGCCAGCAGCTCCCGGGGCGGACTAGCGGGGAGCCAAGAGACCCAGTACTTC.